Each of the 12 T cell receptor beta chains below was sequenced from the same sample in a study of cytomegalovirus exposure and HLA in healthy donors. The PCR had 60 Vbeta and 13 Jbeta primers. Assay used: immunoSEQ multiplex PCR; TCRdb lists only in-frame clones, some missing. The sample holds more than 100,000 clones, roughly four fifths seen once. Material: PBMCs. The receptors originated from a female donor in good health and CMV-seropositive.

The genes are TRBV5-6 and TRBJ2-2; D might be TRBD2 (6 bases). CDR1 and CDR2 (germline): SGHDT, YYEEEE. Trimming removed 1 base from V and 6 bases from J, with 16 bases in between. The CDR3 is 16 residues long. CDR3 nucleotides: TGTGCCAGCAGCTTGCTTGGAGGGGATAGGGCCGGGGAGCTGTTTTTT. It yields the protein CASSLLGGDRAGELFF.

The chain couples TRBV11-2 to TRBJ2-7; maybe TRBD1 (5 bases). With 1 base removed from V and 4 bases from J, the gap between germline ends came to 14 bases. CDR3 length: 15 residues. Per the germline V gene, CDR1 is SGHAT and CDR2 is FQNNGV. CDR3 sequence (DNA): TGTGCCAGCAGCTTAGTAACAGGAAATGAGTACGAGCAGTACTTC. The encoded protein is CASSLVTGNEYEQYF.

The CDR3 sequence: CASSLGLAGSHTGELFF. Here the CDR3 DNA reads TGTGCCAGCAGCCTCGGGCTAGCGGGCTCACACACCGGGGAGCTGTTTTTT. V and J are TRBV11-2 and TRBJ2-2; 8 nucleotides align to TRBD2. The CDR3 has 17 residues. V lost 5 bases, J lost 3 bases, and 11 bases stayed unmatched. The V gene's germline CDR1 is SGHAT and CDR2 FQNNGV.

V gene TRBV27 combines with J gene TRBJ2-2; TRBD1 aligns across 8 bases. With V trimmed by 5 bases and J by 1 base, 3 bases remained unmatched. From germline, CDR1 is MNHEY and CDR2 SMNVEV (reference sequence). This CDR3 is 15 amino acids long. DNA of the CDR3: TGTGCCAGCAGTCCCAGGGGGCGGAACACCGGGGAGCTGTTTTTT. It is translated as CASSPRGRNTGELFF.

The gene calls are TRBV18 and TRBJ1-2; TRBD1 matches at 7 bases. The CDR3 is 14 residues long. Per the germline V gene, CDR1 is KGHSH and CDR2 is LQKENI. V lost 3 bases to trimming and J lost 4 bases; unmatched junction nucleotides: 5. As DNA, the CDR3 is TGTGCCAGCTCACCGACGACAGGGTCCTATGGCTACACCTTC. Protein: CASSPTTGSYGYTF.

The rearrangement uses TRBV6-1 and TRBJ1-2, with D uncertain. The CDR3 is 12 residues long. Germline CDR1 is MNHNS and CDR2 is SASEGT. V was cut by 6 bases and J by 5 bases, with 10 bases left in between. CDR3 amino acids: CASSQNKYGYTF. In DNA form, the CDR3 reads TGTGCCAGCAGCCAAAACAAGTATGGCTACACCTTC.

The chain couples TRBV27 to TRBJ1-2, with a weak D call TRBD1 (5 bases). The CDR3 length is 13 residues. V was pared by 5 bases and J by 7 bases, with 14 bases between. The germline V gene has CDR1 MNHEY and CDR2 SMNVEV (reference sequence). Written as DNA, the CDR3 is TGTGCCAGCAGTGGAGAGTATCAGGGTGGCTACACCTTC. This translates into CASSGEYQGGYTF.

Here the CDR3 reads CASTLTGVVDGYTF. The CDR3 DNA reads as TGTGCCAGCACACTCACAGGGGTCGTAGATGGCTACACCTTC. The chain uses TRBV7-9 and TRBJ1-2; TRBD1 agrees at 7 bases. V lost 7 bases, J lost 6 bases, and 11 bases stayed unmatched. The CDR3 spans 14 residues. Germline V gene data show CDR1 as SEHNR and CDR2 as FQNEAQ (reference sequence).

This chain uses TRBV2 with TRBJ2-1; TRBD1 aligns across 7 bases. Germline V gene sequence: CDR1 SNHLY, CDR2 FYNNEI. The CDR3 length is 12 residues. V lost 4 bases to trimming and J lost 10 bases; unmatched junction nucleotides: 4. CDR3 nucleotide sequence: TGTGCCAGCAGTGGAGAGGGGGCAGAGCAGTTCTTC. Translating gives CASSGEGAEQFF.

The chain carries TRBV7-6 and TRBJ2-5; maybe TRBD1 (6 bases). V shed 6 bases and J shed 10 bases, with 15 bases lying between them. Germline V gene data show CDR1 as SGHVS and CDR2 as FNYEAQ. This CDR3 has 12 amino acids. In DNA, the CDR3 is TGTGCCAGCAGAAACAGGGAAAACAACCAGTACTTC. Encoded protein: CASRNRENNQYF.

The V and J genes are TRBV30 and TRBJ1-1; D uncertain. Germline V gene lookup returns CDR1 GTSNPN and CDR2 SVGIG (reference sequence). The CDR3 covers 14 residues. The V end was cut by 4 bases, the J end by 0 bases, with 12 bases between. In DNA, the CDR3 is TGTGCCTGGATTCGAGGTGCCCTGAACACTGAAGCTTTCTTT. Protein: CAWIRGALNTEAFF.

The chain joins TRBV19 to TRBJ1-1; D not resolved. Deletions cut 6 bases from V and 3 bases from J, with 17 bases between. The CDR3 loop spans 15 amino acids. Per the germline V gene, CDR1 is LNHDA and CDR2 is SQIVND (reference sequence). For the CDR3, the DNA is TGTGCCAGTAGCCCCCCAGTGGCGACTGACACTGAAGCTTTCTTT. It encodes CASSPPVATDTEAFF.